The entry below gives a single T cell receptor (beta chain) sequence along with its context. Its binding antigen is unknown. Germline and junction disagree at one end, which may indicate a read error. The CDR3, cysteine through phenylalanine, is 15 amino acids long. Kept here is only the CDR3 DNA, which spans 45 bases and is read in frame from base 1. As encoded in the germline V gene, CDR1 is MNHEY while CDR2 is SVGAGI. This sample was included in a study of post-analysis software for immune sequencing data (dated by TCRdb to 2014 to 2015). Turning to the overall study: Relapsing-remitting, secondary progressive and progressive-relapsing multiple sclerosis were recorded as disease courses, and subtype annotation was lacking for some patients. The patient repertoires were compared against around 11 previously published healthy control repertoires obtained from donors aged roughly 6 to 28 years. A subset of samples was prepared in parallel using single-end sample barcoding, then pooled and co-amplified after Illumina adapter ligation.

TCR beta repertoires were profiled from peripheral blood of over 10 young patients with multiple sclerosis to demonstrate the VDJtools post-analysis software. The multiple sclerosis patients were children and adolescents between roughly 6 and 17 years of age. Libraries were built with PCR. This sample was sequenced with an Illumina HiSeq 2500. Unique molecular identifiers were incorporated into TCR beta cDNA libraries to reduce PCR and sequencing biases. Approximately 500,000 cDNA molecules were obtained per 1 to 10 million input T cells, so each molecule approximated one T cell. The patient libraries were prepared and sequenced using the same protocol as the earlier healthy control dataset. Samples belonging to the same batch were prepared together, multiplexed and sequenced on a shared HiSeq lane. In the original analysis: MIGEC was used to process the raw barcoded reads, and molecular identifier groups with only a single read were discarded before consensus assembly and CDR3 extraction. VDJtools was used for post-analysis of the clonotype tables, and diversity was normalized by down-sampling every dataset to the size of the smallest sample. In repertoire overlap clustering, CDR3 amino acid sequences, but not nucleotide sequences, were matched to correct batch-related cross-sample contamination. TCRdb redid the processing of the public reads, applying fastp at Q25 and MiXCR, and retained in-frame beta chains. CDR3 protein sequences are deduplicated, and each keeps its most common genes and DNA. None of the V and J calls come from the authors' own analysis; TCRdb made them. The sample contains hundreds of thousands of distinct CDR3 sequences, around 50% of them found a single time. Approximately 4.4% of the sample is held by the ten biggest clonotypes.

Broad study findings and their caveats: Multiple sclerosis patients had significantly lower normalized Chao1 diversity than controls, a result that suggests substantial peripheral T-cell clonal expansion. Direct clustering with F measure showed strong co-clustering of samples prepared in the same batch, prompting a batch-effect correction. The control group was slightly older than the multiple sclerosis patient group. Patients showed significantly higher frequencies than controls for several TRBV segments, among them TRBV5-6, TRBV5-1 and TRBV20-1.

Sequenced material: blood. The chain couples TRBV6-5 to TRBJ2-4, with 9 junctional bases fitting TRBD2. This clonotype was sampled from a girl between 5 and 17 years old with multiple sclerosis. The CDR3 corresponds to CAGSQTSGAKNIQYF. In nucleotides, the sequence is TGTGCCGGCAGTCAGACTAGCGGAGCCAAAAACATTCAGTACTTC.